Described below is a single T cell receptor (beta chain) sequence and its context. The ends were cut back, 4 bases at V and 4 bases at J, with 8 bases in the middle. Germline CDR1 reads SQVTM; CDR2 reads ANQGSEA. The CDR3 length is 12 residues. Here immunoSEQ multiplex PCR was the method, and the copy in TCRdb shows in-frame clones only, minus some. The table lists roughly 13,000 clones, 21% of them singletons. Sample treatment: randomized to nivolumab then ipilimumab (arm A) or the reverse (arm B). This record belongs to a study of sequential checkpoint blockade in melanoma. About the research overall: TCRbeta immunosequencing was performed on DNA from approximately 93 pretreatment melanoma tumor samples.

The chain links TRBV29-1 to TRBJ2-1, with D possibly being TRBD1 or TRBD2 (5 bases each). The clonotype originates from a human donor with melanoma. The source material was tumor tissue (inferred from file names), sampled from a patient given nivolumab and ipilimumab in sequence. The CDR3 spells CSVAEGYNEQFF. CDR3 DNA sequence: TGCAGCGTTGCTGAGGGGTACAATGAGCAGTTCTTC.